The entry below describes one TCR beta chain. Its matching antigen is unknown. The sample originates from a study of T cell repertoires in cytomegalovirus infection. For the study at large: Alongside well-studied HLA-B-restricted CMV epitopes, recently identified HLA-C-restricted CMV epitopes were also used. Indicated by public TCR beta signatures were CMV infection and matching HLA type. Study conclusions and caveats: Cumulative public TCR beta family frequency identified CMV carriers with the relevant HLA. CMV-specific TCR beta clonotypes restricted by HLA-C were the ones dominating the ex vivo response.

This CDR3 has 15 amino acids. V gave up 4 bases and J gave up 4 bases; unmatched junction bases: 9. Germline V lookup: CDR1 SGDLS, CDR2 YYNGEE. TCRdb processed the reads anew with MiXCR; each CDR3 protein has one entry. Seen here are about 100,000 distinct CDR3 sequences, less than 55% observed once, and the top ten hold 74%. This sequence joins TRBV9 and TRBJ2-7, with TRBD1 identical over 9 bases. Material: CD8+ T cells from cultured PBMCs, obtained from culture after CMV antigen stimulation. This clonotype was obtained from a human donor in good health (CMV status not recorded). Some clones in this sample may be carry-over from other donors' samples. The CDR3 loop reads CASSPSGQGTYEQYF. In nucleotides, the CDR3 is TGTGCCAGCAGCCCCTCGGGACAGGGAACATACGAGCAGTACTTC. Variable domain in full (rest from reference TRBV9 and TRBJ2-7): DSGVTQTPKHLITATGQRVTLRCSPRSGDLSVYWYQQSLDQGLQFLIQYYNGEERAKGNILERFSAQQFPDLHSELNLSSLELGDSALYFCASSPSGQGTYEQYFGPGTRLTVT.